This entry describes one T cell receptor (beta chain). Its specificity is not known. These data originate in a study of OX40 agonist ivuxolimab in advanced cancers. Overall study findings and caveats: Among the lowest peripheral clonal expansion occurred in 0.1-3.0 mg/kg partial responders.

Profiled with immunoSEQ multiplex PCR; TCRdb holds only in-frame clones, not every one. The repertoire includes roughly 17,000 clones, roughly 78% of them detected once, and less than 30% sits in the top ten. The CDR3 runs to 14 residues. V was pared by 5 bases and J by 0 bases, with 3 bases of the junction left unmatched. Germline V gives CDR1 SGHAT, CDR2 FQNNGV. Sequencing was performed on CD4+ or CD8+ T cells sorted from blood, taken in a trial of the OX40 agonist ivuxolimab. This chain joins TRBV11-2 and TRBJ1-1; 7 bases agree with TRBD1. The sequence was collected from an adult with an advanced solid tumor such as melanoma, head and neck, liver or kidney cancer. CDR3 loop: CASSKGQMNTEAFF. The CDR3 bases are TGTGCCAGCAGCAAGGGACAGATGAACACTGAAGCTTTCTTT.